These 32 T cell receptor beta chains originate from one sample sequenced in a study of blood T cell repertoires in COVID-19. Clones were read by immunoSEQ multiplex PCR, and TCRdb kept only the in-frame ones, dropping some. The sample includes 350,000 to 550,000 clones, around 91% seen only once; the top ten take around 1.1%. The sequencing input was PBMCs or T cells enriched from blood (not recorded which). These receptor sequences come from a man aged 25-40 years who had recovered from COVID-19.

V and J are TRBV28 and TRBJ1-2; TRBD1 aligns across 9 bases. The trim removed 6 bases at V and 8 bases at J, leaving 10 bases unmatched. The CDR3 extends over 14 amino acids. Germline V gene data show CDR1 as MDHEN and CDR2 as SYDVKM. The CDR3 DNA sequence: TGTGCCAGCAGATCCGGGACAGGGACAAGCGGCTACACCTTC. This translates into CASRSGTGTSGYTF.

This chain uses TRBV19 with TRBJ1-2, with 9 positions matching TRBD1. Germline CDR1 reads LNHDA; CDR2 reads SQIVND (reference sequence). This CDR3 has 16 amino acids. The V segment lost 5 bases and the J segment 4 bases; nucleotides outside the gene matches: 11. In DNA form, the CDR3 reads TGTGCCAGTAGTTCCGGGGCCGGGACAGGGCCCTATGGCTACACCTTC. Its protein product is CASSSGAGTGPYGYTF. Drawing the rest from reference TRBV19 and TRBJ1-2, the complete variable domain is DGGITQSPKYLFRKEGQNVTLSCEQNLNHDAMYWYRQDPGQGLRLIYYSQIVNDFQKGDIAEGYSVSREKKESFPLTVTSAQKNPTAFYLCASSSGAGTGPYGYTFGSGTRLTVV.

The rearrangement links TRBV7-9 to TRBJ1-5; TRBD1 aligns across 7 bases. The CDR3 length is 15 residues. CDR1 and CDR2 from the germline V gene are SEHNR and FQNEAQ (reference sequence). V gave up 5 bases and J gave up 6 bases; unmatched junction bases: 10. The chain's CDR3 is CASSPRGDRAQPQHF. CDR3 bases: TGTGCCAGCAGCCCCAGGGGGGACAGAGCTCAGCCCCAGCATTTT.

The genes are TRBV29-1 and TRBJ1-2; D is unclear. Germline CDR1 SQVTM, CDR2 ANQGSEA. V lost 0 bases and J 11 bases, leaving 10 bases between the germline ends. The CDR3 sequence is 11 residues long. CDR3 in DNA: TGCAGCGTTGAAGACAGTACCCTTTACACCTTC. Translation gives CSVEDSTLYTF. The entire variable domain, with the rest obtained from reference TRBV29-1 and TRBJ1-2, is as follows: SAVISQKPSRDICQRGTSLTIQCQVDSQVTMMFWYRQQPGQSLTLIATANQGSEATYESGFVIDKFPISRPNLTFSTLTVSNMSPEDSSIYLCSVEDSTLYTFGSGTRLTVV.

This clone was picked up one time. The chain recombines TRBV9 with TRBJ1-6, with a possible D match to TRBD1 (5 bases). There are 16 residues in the CDR3. V was trimmed by 0 bases and J by 6 bases, leaving 13 bases between them. Per the germline V gene, CDR1 is SGDLS and CDR2 is YYNGEE. In DNA form, the CDR3 reads TGTGCCAGCAGCGTAGAGGGGAGGGGAGGTAATTCACCCCTCCACTTT. Protein: CASSVEGRGGNSPLHF.

The rearrangement links TRBV6-5 to TRBJ1-2; 11 positions match TRBD1. Germline V lookup: CDR1 MNHEY, CDR2 SVGAGI. The J segment lost 6 bases and the V segment lost 6 bases, leaving 3 bases of the junction unmatched. The CDR3 runs to 13 residues. DNA for the CDR3: TGTGCCAGCAGACTGGACAGGGGGCATGGCTACACCTTC. Encoded protein: CASRLDRGHGYTF.

The J gene is TRBJ2-3, the V gene TRBV15; TRBD2 aligns across 7 bases. The CDR3 has 15 amino acids. The germline V gene has CDR1 LNHNV and CDR2 YYDKDF (reference sequence). With 5 bases clipped from V and 5 bases from J, the junction kept 10 bases outside the gene matches. The CDR3 sequence: CATSGDGRAVDTQYF. CDR3 sequence (DNA): TGTGCCACCAGCGGGGATGGGAGGGCGGTAGATACGCAGTATTTT.

This chain links TRBV7-2 with TRBJ1-1; a possible D gene is TRBD1 (6 bases). V was clipped by 1 base and J by 3 bases, with 15 bases between them. The germline V gene encodes CDR1 SGHTA and CDR2 FQGNSA. This CDR3 spans 16 amino acids. In DNA form, the CDR3 reads TGTGCCAGCAGCTTAGTTGGGGGCAACAGGGACACTGAAGCTTTCTTT. Protein sequence: CASSLVGGNRDTEAFF. Together with reference TRBV7-2 and TRBJ1-1, the CDR3 gives the full variable domain: GAGVSQSPSNKVTEKGKDVELRCDPISGHTALYWYRQSLGQGLEFLIYFQGNSAPDKSGLPSDRFSAERTGGSVSTLTIQRTQQEDSAVYLCASSLVGGNRDTEAFFGQGTRLTVV.

This clone occurred once. The V call is TRBV7-2, the J call TRBJ2-7; TRBD2 matches 9 bases. The CDR3 spans 15 residues. CDR1 is SGHTA and CDR2 is FQGNSA in the germline V gene. Trimming cost V 5 bases and J 5 bases; bases outside gene matches: 10. Here the CDR3 reads CASSSHSGSSNEQYF. CDR3 in DNA: TGTGCCAGCAGCAGCCATAGCGGGAGCAGCAACGAGCAGTACTTC.

The rearrangement joins TRBV27 to TRBJ2-2, with TRBD1 as a possible D gene (5 bases). Trimming shortened V by 6 bases and J by 5 bases, and 7 bases separated the two germline ends. CDR1 and CDR2 (germline): MNHEY, SMNVEV (reference sequence). This CDR3 is built from 12 residues. The CDR3 bases are TGTGCCAGCAGCCGACAGACCGGGGAGCTGTTTTTT. Encoded protein: CASSRQTGELFF.

The chain joins TRBV6-5 to TRBJ2-3; no clear D. The germline V gene encodes CDR1 MNHEY and CDR2 SVGAGI. The CDR3 has 13 amino acids. The V end was cut by 2 bases, the J end by 4 bases, with 7 bases between. The CDR3 DNA follows: TGTGCCAGCAGTTACACGAGAGCAGATACGCAGTATTTT. Its protein product is CASSYTRADTQYF.

This chain links TRBV11-3 with TRBJ2-2; tentative D call: TRBD2 (6 bases). V gave up 1 base and J gave up 7 bases, with 10 bases separating them. From germline, CDR1 is SGHNT and CDR2 YENEEA. The CDR3 sequence is 14 residues long. This CDR3 is CASSLALAGGELFF. CDR3 coding DNA: TGTGCCAGCAGCTTAGCACTAGCAGGCGGGGAGCTGTTTTTT.

This chain uses TRBV6-1 with TRBJ2-1; a possible D gene is TRBD2 (6 bases). V was pared by 0 bases and J by 14 bases, with 14 bases between. The germline CDR1 and CDR2 sequences are MNHNS and SASEGT. CDR3 length: 13 amino acids. The CDR3 sequence is CASSEAGGGLKFF. The CDR3 coding sequence is TGTGCCAGCAGTGAAGCTGGTGGGGGGTTAAAGTTCTTC.

The J gene is TRBJ2-1, the V gene TRBV5-1, with 12 bases fitting TRBD2. The J segment lost 8 bases and the V segment lost 2 bases, leaving 8 bases of the junction unmatched. Germline assignment: CDR1 SGHRS and CDR2 YFSETQ. The CDR3 length is 16 residues. CDR3 DNA sequence: TGCGCCAGCAGCTTCGAAGGACTAGCGGGATCGGATGAGCAGTTCTTC. It encodes CASSFEGLAGSDEQFF. Looking up the rest from reference TRBV5-1 and TRBJ2-1 gives the full variable domain: KAGVTQTPRYLIKTRGQQVTLSCSPISGHRSVSWYQQTPGQGLQFLFEYFSETQRNKGNFPGRFSGRQFSNSRSEMNVSTLELGDSALYLCASSFEGLAGSDEQFFGPGTRLTVL.

The rearrangement uses TRBV28 and TRBJ2-7; D perhaps matches TRBD1 (6 bases). CDR3 length equals 14 residues. From germline, CDR1 is MDHEN and CDR2 SYDVKM. The V and J ends lost 7 bases and 4 bases respectively, with 17 bases between them. The CDR3 region has the DNA TGTGCCAGCATCGGAACCGGCCAGGGGTACGAGCAGTACTTC. This gives the protein CASIGTGQGYEQYF.

V usage is TRBV19 and J usage is TRBJ1-2, with D perhaps TRBD1 (5 bases). From germline, CDR1 is LNHDA and CDR2 SQIVND (reference sequence). The CDR3 contains 14 residues. Trimming removed 10 bases from V and 5 bases from J, with 20 bases in between. This CDR3 is CATMHPRGGYGYTF. The CDR3 DNA reads TGTGCCACTATGCACCCGAGGGGAGGATATGGCTACACCTTC.

The chain couples TRBV7-3 to TRBJ2-2; D uncertain. The V end was cut by 5 bases, the J end by 4 bases, with 11 bases between. Germline assignment: CDR1 SGHTA and CDR2 FQGTGA. The CDR3 runs 14 residues. Here the CDR3 reads CASSAFVGTGELFF. The CDR3 DNA sequence: TGTGCCAGCAGCGCCTTTGTCGGCACCGGGGAGCTGTTTTTT.

The rearrangement uses TRBV28 and TRBJ2-1; possibly TRBD2 for D (5 bases). V lost 5 bases, J lost 0 bases, and 11 bases lay in between. CDR1 and CDR2 from the germline V gene are MDHEN and SYDVKM. The CDR3 totals 15 residues. This CDR3 reads CASSLTSFSYNEQFF. The CDR3 nucleotides read TGTGCCAGCAGTCTCACTAGTTTCTCCTACAATGAGCAGTTCTTC.

This chain links TRBV30 with TRBJ2-5; D is uncertain. Germline V gene data show CDR1 as GTSNPN and CDR2 as SVGIG (reference sequence). V was clipped by 0 bases and J by 4 bases, with 9 bases between them. This CDR3 has 13 amino acids. The CDR3, as DNA: TGTGCCTGGAGTGTGTCACTCCCAGAGACCCAGTACTTC. It specifies CAWSVSLPETQYF.

This chain uses TRBV11-3 with TRBJ1-1; D not resolved. Trimming removed 5 bases from V and 0 bases from J, with 7 bases in between. Germline CDR1 is SGHNT and CDR2 is YENEEA. The CDR3 extends over 13 amino acids. CDR3 bases: TGTGCCAGCAGCCCCGGGGTGAACACTGAAGCTTTCTTT. Translation: CASSPGVNTEAFF. The whole variable domain, filled in from reference TRBV11-3 and TRBJ1-1, reads EAGVVQSPRYKIIEKKQPVAFWCNPISGHNTLYWYLQNLGQGPELLIRYENEEAVDDSQLPKDRFSAERLKGVDSTLKIQPAELGDSAVYLCASSPGVNTEAFFGQGTRLTVV.

V is TRBV28 and J is TRBJ2-2; D may be TRBD2 (6 bases). Trimming cost V 8 bases and J 3 bases, with 13 bases left between them. This CDR3 is 14 amino acids long. Germline V lookup: CDR1 MDHEN, CDR2 SYDVKM. CDR3 residues: CASRPGGDTGELFF. CDR3 DNA sequence: TGTGCCAGCCGGCCCGGAGGGGACACCGGGGAGCTGTTTTTT.

V usage is TRBV5-1 and J usage is TRBJ2-1; 14 nucleotides match TRBD2. V lost 0 bases, J lost 8 bases, and 16 bases stayed unmatched. The CDR3 length is 20 residues. The V gene's germline CDR1 is SGHRS and CDR2 YFSETQ. For the CDR3, the DNA is TGCGCCAGCAGCTTGGCATCGGGACTAGCGGGAGTTGGCGTGAGGGATGAGCAGTTCTTC. Translated, it gives CASSLASGLAGVGVRDEQFF.

The chain uses TRBV3-1 (or the pseudogene TRBV3-2) and TRBJ1-5; D unresolved. V lost 4 bases to trimming and J lost 0 bases, with 10 bases between them. The germline CDR1 and CDR2 sequences are LGHDT and YNNKEL (reference sequence). This CDR3 is built from 15 residues. The CDR3 region is CASSPSAASNQPQHF. CDR3 nucleotides: TGTGCCAGCAGCCCCTCGGCGGCTAGCAATCAGCCCCAGCATTTT.

The chain uses TRBV5-1 and TRBJ2-1, with 8 bases fitting TRBD2. With V trimmed by 3 bases and J by 3 bases, 5 bases remained unmatched. Germline CDR1 and CDR2: SGHRS and YFSETQ. The CDR3 covers 15 residues. The CDR3: CASSSTSGGYNEQFF. For the CDR3, the DNA is TGCGCCAGCAGCTCTACTAGCGGAGGCTACAATGAGCAGTTCTTC.

The rearrangement uses TRBV4-1 and TRBJ1-2, with 7 bases aligning to TRBD1. The CDR3 is 14 amino acids. Looked up from germline, CDR1 is MGHRA and CDR2 is YSYEKL. The trim removed 3 bases at V and 6 bases at J, leaving 7 bases unmatched. As DNA, the CDR3 is TGCGCCAGCAGCCAGCCAACAGGGGCAAATGGCTACACCTTC. Amino acid sequence: CASSQPTGANGYTF.

This chain links TRBV7-3 with TRBJ2-4; TRBD1 matches 8 bases. Trimming took 1 base from V and 9 from J; bases not matched to a gene: 5. CDR1 SGHTA and CDR2 FQGTGA come from the germline V gene. CDR3 size: 14 residues. Here the CDR3 DNA reads TGTGCCAGCAGCTTAAGGGGACAGGAAGGCATTCAGTACTTC. Translation gives CASSLRGQEGIQYF.

This chain joins TRBV28 and TRBJ2-1; the D gene is possibly TRBD2 (6 bases). Germline V lookup: CDR1 MDHEN, CDR2 SYDVKM. Trimming cost V 3 bases and J 5 bases, with 17 bases left between them. This CDR3 is built from 16 residues. The CDR3 bases are TGTGCCAGCAGTTTGTTAGCGGAGGGCACCCACAATGAGCAGTTCTTC. This translates into CASSLLAEGTHNEQFF.

The V and J genes are TRBV15 and TRBJ1-2, with 7 bases matching TRBD1. The junction had 5 bases not matched to a gene; V was cut back by 5 bases and J by 8 bases. Germline CDR1 and CDR2: LNHNV and YYDKDF (reference sequence). The CDR3 is 12 amino acids. The CDR3: CATSPGGYGYTF. The CDR3, as DNA: TGTGCCACCAGCCCAGGGGGGTACGGCTACACCTTC.

J is TRBJ2-7 and V is TRBV24-1; 7 nucleotides line up with TRBD1. Germline V gene data show CDR1 as KGHDR and CDR2 as SFDVKD. V was clipped by 9 bases and J by 6 bases; unmatched bases: 7. The CDR3 has 12 amino acids. As DNA, the CDR3 is TGTGCCACCGGAACAGGGGCCGGCGAGCAGTACTTC. This encodes CATGTGAGEQYF.

In the case of this clone: This sample also contains other DNA sequences that code for the same CDR3. Written as DNA, the CDR3 is TGTGCCAGCAGCCCCAGACAGGGGACCGGGGAGCTGTTTTTT. This gives the protein CASSPRQGTGELFF. The J gene is TRBJ2-2, the V gene TRBV9, with TRBD1 matching 8 bases. CDR1 SGDLS and CDR2 YYNGEE come from the germline V gene. The CDR3 runs to 14 residues. V was pared by 4 bases and J by 5 bases, with 4 bases of the junction left unmatched.

V is TRBV28 and J is TRBJ2-2; 8 bases match TRBD2. The CDR3 consists of 15 residues. The germline V gene has CDR1 MDHEN and CDR2 SYDVKM. V lost 6 bases and J lost 1; bases outside the gene matches: 4. This chain's CDR3 is CASSRSGKNTGELFF. CDR3 nucleotide sequence: TGTGCCAGCAGCCGTAGCGGGAAGAACACCGGGGAGCTGTTTTTT.

The chain joins TRBV27 to TRBJ2-4, with TRBD2 matching 11 bases. This CDR3 has 20 amino acids. Germline V gives CDR1 MNHEY, CDR2 SMNVEV (reference sequence). The trim removed 6 bases at V and 1 base at J, leaving 17 bases unmatched. Here the CDR3 reads CASSALPGTSGPGAKNIQYF. The CDR3 DNA reads TGTGCCAGCAGCGCCCTCCCCGGGACTAGCGGTCCTGGGGCCAAAAACATTCAGTACTTC.